Reported below is one T cell receptor beta chain. These data belong to a study of blood T cell repertoires in COVID-19. Study information: The analysed material was cDNA or gDNA that came from T cells, B-cell-depleted T cells, or PBMCs.

The CDR3 consists of 14 residues. Germline CDR1 is DFQATT and CDR2 is SNEGSKA (reference sequence). V was shortened by 3 bases and J by 7 bases, with 15 bases between the two germline ends. Measured with immunoSEQ multiplex PCR; TCRdb has only the in-frame clones, and not every one. In the table there are about 130,000 clones, roughly 87% of which are singletons. The chain uses TRBV20-1 and TRBJ1-4, with a possible D match to TRBD1 (5 bases). The sample consisted of peripheral blood. This TCR derives from an elderly woman with acute or convalescent COVID-19. CDR3 sequence: CSASVSGYGEKLFF. The CDR3 DNA reads as TGCAGTGCTAGTGTCTCAGGGTACGGTGAAAAACTGTTTTTT.